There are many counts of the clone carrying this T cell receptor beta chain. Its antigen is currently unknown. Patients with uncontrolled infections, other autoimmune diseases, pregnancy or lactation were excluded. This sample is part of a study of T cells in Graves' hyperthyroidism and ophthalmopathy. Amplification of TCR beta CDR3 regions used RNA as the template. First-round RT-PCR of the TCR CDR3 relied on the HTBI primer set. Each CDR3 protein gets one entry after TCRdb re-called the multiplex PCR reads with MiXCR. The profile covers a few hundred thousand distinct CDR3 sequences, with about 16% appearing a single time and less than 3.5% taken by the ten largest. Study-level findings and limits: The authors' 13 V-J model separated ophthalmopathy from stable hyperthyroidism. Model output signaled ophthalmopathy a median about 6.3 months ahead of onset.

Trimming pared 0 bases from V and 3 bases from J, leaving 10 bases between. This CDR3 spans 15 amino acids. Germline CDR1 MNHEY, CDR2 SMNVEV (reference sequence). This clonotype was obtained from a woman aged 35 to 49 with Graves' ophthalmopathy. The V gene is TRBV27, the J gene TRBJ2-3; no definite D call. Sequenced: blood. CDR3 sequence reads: CASSLSLRATDTQYF. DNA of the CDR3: TGTGCCAGCAGTTTATCGCTTAGGGCGACAGATACGCAGTATTTT.